This T cell receptor (beta chain) was sequenced in a study of OX40 agonist ivuxolimab in advanced cancers. Study in general: People in dose escalation had one of these cancers: hepatocellular carcinoma, melanoma, renal cell or head and neck cancer. Three patients, one with hepatocellular carcinoma and two with cutaneous melanoma, responded partially.

Blood sampling was done at baseline, cycle 4 day 1, and cycle 7 day 1. The germline V gene encodes CDR1 MDHEN and CDR2 SYDVKM. The CDR3 is made up of 16 amino acids. V was clipped by 2 bases and J by 0 bases, with 8 bases between them. The table lists this clone with a count of one. Sequenced by immunoSEQ multiplex PCR; TCRdb stores in-frame clones only, minus some. Among 15,000 or so clones, approximately 85% were seen once, and the ten largest hold about 29%. The input for sequencing was CD4+ or CD8+ T cells sorted from blood, taken in a trial of the OX40 agonist ivuxolimab. This TCR was sampled from an adult with an advanced solid tumor such as melanoma, head and neck, liver or kidney cancer. V is TRBV28 and J is TRBJ2-6; no clear D gene. The CDR3 loop reads CASSLERFSGANVLTF. The CDR3 bases are TGTGCCAGCAGTTTAGAGAGGTTCTCTGGGGCCAACGTCCTGACTTTC.